Sequencing of this T cell receptor beta chain was carried out in a study of CD8+ T cells in alopecia areata. The CDR3 length is 10 residues. Germline CDR1 is SNHLY and CDR2 is FYNNEI. V was cut by 5 bases and J by 4 bases, with 2 bases left in between. With regard to this clone: This sample includes further DNA sequences coding for the same CDR3.

Once RNA had been extracted, it was reverse transcribed into cDNA to act as the sequencing template. Clones were sequenced by immunoSEQ multiplex PCR, and TCRdb holds only the in-frame ones, with some missing. The sample yields 90,000 to 150,000 clones, about 60% seen once. The chain has TRBV2 and TRBJ2-5; D gene uncertain. The sample consisted of CD4+ T cells sorted from blood. The receptor comes from a human donor in good health. DNA for the CDR3: TGTGCCAGCAGTTTAGAGACCCAGTACTTC. It is translated as CASSLETQYF.